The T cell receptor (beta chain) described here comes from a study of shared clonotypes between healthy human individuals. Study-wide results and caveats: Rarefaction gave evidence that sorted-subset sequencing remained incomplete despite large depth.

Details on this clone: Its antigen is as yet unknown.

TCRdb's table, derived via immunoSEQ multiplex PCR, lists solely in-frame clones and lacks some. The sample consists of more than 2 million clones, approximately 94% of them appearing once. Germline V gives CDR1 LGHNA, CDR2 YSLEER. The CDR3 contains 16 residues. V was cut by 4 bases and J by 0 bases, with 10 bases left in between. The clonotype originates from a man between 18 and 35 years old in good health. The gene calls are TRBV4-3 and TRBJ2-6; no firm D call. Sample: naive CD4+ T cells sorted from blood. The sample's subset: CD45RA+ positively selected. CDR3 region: CASSPRKGSGANVLTF. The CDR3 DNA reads TGCGCCAGCAGCCCCCGTAAGGGCTCTGGGGCCAACGTCCTGACTTTC.